Sequencing of this T cell receptor beta chain was carried out in a study of multiple sclerosis patients with progressive multifocal leukoencephalopathy (dated by TCRdb to about 2019). Some background on the complete study: Peripheral T and B cells were examined in MS patients who went on to develop PML (4 under natalizumab, 1 after alemtuzumab) as well as in treated patients who did not. The study aimed to detect JC virus-specific or public T-cell expansions arising at the time of PML onset. From before therapy, through 6 and 12 months, up to PML onset, two natalizumab-treated patients who later developed PML were tracked longitudinally.

Sample time point, as interpreted from the label and publication: time of PML onset. What the treatment or condition label conveys for this sample: on natalizumab therapy at sampling. Diagnosis of PML was based on clinical and MRI findings and confirmed by finding JC virus DNA in cerebrospinal fluid. Among the natalizumab-treated patients, PML showed up after anywhere between about 16 and 60 months of natalizumab therapy. Interferon beta had previously been received by all listed patients, and all PML patients were female. At the time of PML onset, T3 blood samples were collected. Ficoll-Hypaque density gradient centrifugation was used to isolate peripheral blood mononuclear cells. On this clone itself: Its cognate antigen has yet to be identified. No base quality values were provided; no much bigger clone lies one nucleotide off.

The immunoSEQ two-step multiplex PCR at survey-level depth was used to amplify TRB CDR3 regions from genomic DNA. To estimate template counts and remove amplification bias, each PCR was spiked with synthetic inline TR CDR3 controls covering all V-J pairings. Reads were processed so that amplification and sequencing bias were reduced, and quantification was performed against synthetic TR CDR3 analogs. Per the original workflow: Raw data were processed in ImmunoSEQ Analyzer, with out-of-frame sequences and CDR3s containing stop codons removed, and genes were named according to IMGT nomenclature. Normalized Shannon entropy, defined as 1 minus Pielou's evenness, was used to summarize repertoire diversity. Only TRB sequences sharing the V gene, the J gene and the CDR3 were counted as identical. Public PML clonotypes were defined as CDR3s shared by two or more PML-onset samples but absent from earlier samples, from controls, and from public databases. Skylign with the observed count method was used to analyze CDR3 amino acid composition at each position. Entries here come from immuneACCESS through TCRdb and include only in-frame sequences with V and J called. Some clones fail to appear in such tables; in the studies checked, an unresolved V gene covers under half of the shortfall, and the cause of the remainder is unknown. V and J calls and clone size are those listed in that table; D and trimming were worked out from the DNA. The sample includes about 31,000 clones, with around 90% observed a single time. The ten biggest clones cover about 6.1% of the sample.

Points the paper makes about the study in general: Most PML patients had lower normalized Shannon entropy, suggesting less diverse TRB repertoires, while values in the natalizumab-treated controls sat near 1. When PML developed, no shared TRBV or TRBJ gene usage and no preferred TRBV-TRBJ pairings were found. Only peripheral blood was analyzed, although cerebrospinal fluid or brain lymphocytes might be more informative for natalizumab-associated PML. Although TRB clones above 0.5% frequency turned up only in PML patients, the clones expanded at PML onset were already present before and during natalizumab therapy. With only a small, descriptive cohort, it remained unclear whether the findings reflect JC virus infection or general immunocompromise.

The germline V gene (reference sequence) sets CDR1 to SEHNR and CDR2 to FQNEAQ. From the cysteine up to the phenylalanine, the CDR3 has a length of 13 residues. Only the CDR3 DNA stays, 39 bases, in frame from base 1. V loses 0 bases of germline sequence and J loses 1 base, and the interval between the two ends is 3 bases. Sequencing was performed on PBMCs, taken from a patient treated with natalizumab. The sequence is built from TRBV7-9 and TRBJ2-5; too little of a D gene remains to name it. The receptor's source is a woman aged 40-49 years with progressive multifocal leukoencephalopathy. CDR3 loop: CASSLARQETQYF. The base sequence is TGTGCCAGCAGCTTAGCCCGCCAAGAGACCCAGTACTTC.